This entry features one T cell receptor beta chain sequence. What it recognizes is unknown. This sample was included in a study of shared clonotypes between healthy human individuals. Only CD45RO-negative cells positively selected for CCR7 counted as naive CD8 cells, so terminally differentiated effector memory CD45RA+ cells were excluded. All donors were Caucasian adults living in Nashville, Tennessee. Study findings and constraints: Among donors, clonotype sharing was expected to be affected by sequencing depth.

The CDR3 loop spans 16 amino acids. V shed 0 bases, J shed 1 base, and the junction held 5 bases outside the gene matches. Germline CDR1 reads MGHRA; CDR2 reads YSYEKL. Every immunoSEQ plate was one replicate of a subset's evenly spread DNA. Sorted subsets were amplified in replicate PCRs using approximately 0.2 ug DNA, some 31,000 T cell genomes. Data came from immunoSEQ multiplex PCR; TCRdb stores just in-frame clones and leaves some out. The sample shows 2 million to 2.5 million clones, about 95% of them seen only once. Sequenced: naive CD8+ T cells sorted from blood. The V and J genes are TRBV4-1 and TRBJ2-7; 8 bases align to TRBD2. The source of this sequence is a man aged 18 to 29 in good health. The CDR3 reads CASSQEASGGSYEQYF. As DNA, the CDR3 is TGCGCCAGCAGCCAAGAAGCGAGCGGGGGTTCCTACGAGCAGTACTTC.